Here is one TCR beta chain with its context. The antigen remains undetermined. This sample is part of a study of graft-versus-host responses after intestinal transplantation. Clones were sequenced by immunoSEQ multiplex PCR, and TCRdb holds only the in-frame ones, with some missing. Of 80,000 to 95,000 clones listed, around 93% are singletons. Germline CDR1 reads MNHEY; CDR2 reads SMNVEV (reference sequence). The CDR3 spans 15 residues. V shed 4 bases and J 4 bases; nucleotides not matched to a gene: 5. The sample was unstimulated CD8+ T cells sorted from spleen or lymph node cells, taken before intestinal transplant. The chain employs TRBV27 and TRBJ2-7; 12 bases line up with TRBD1. The receptor comes from a human donor who received an intestinal transplant. As DNA, the CDR3 is TGTGCCAGCAGTTCCGGGACAGGGGGCGGTTACGAGCAGTACTTC. Translation gives CASSSGTGGGYEQYF.